This TCR beta chain was documented in a study of identical twins. General study points: Insertions were reduced in abundant cord blood beta clonotypes but not in memory repertoires.

This clonotype showed up just a few times. What it recognizes is unknown. Germline loops: CDR1 MNHEY, CDR2 SMNVEV (reference sequence). This CDR3 spans 13 amino acids. Deletions cut 5 bases from V and 2 bases from J, with 8 bases between. TCRdb re-analysed the 5' RACE reads in MiXCR, keeping a single row per CDR3 protein. The data show about 570,000 distinct CDR3 sequences, with 7.5% to 10% seen just once and 2.5% to 3% held by the top ten. The sample also formed part of further work on yellow fever vaccine responses in identical twins.

Sequenced material: PBMCs. This TCR came from a woman between 18 and 30 years old in good health. The chain couples TRBV27 to TRBJ2-3; D uncertain. The CDR3 loop is CASSPRLTDTQYF. The CDR3 DNA is TGTGCCAGCAGTCCCCGCCTCACAGATACGCAGTATTTT.